Only a few counts were recorded for the clone carrying this T cell receptor (beta chain). TCRdb passed the 5' RACE reads through MiXCR, listing each CDR3 protein once. The sample holds a few hundred thousand distinct CDR3 sequences; 9% to 10% are singletons and the top ten take more than 8%. This entry is derived from a study of identical twins. Deletions cut 6 bases from V and 11 bases from J, with 19 bases between. Germline CDR1 DFQATT, CDR2 SNEGSKA (reference sequence). The CDR3 runs 12 residues. The sequencing input was naive T cells sorted from blood. The TCR was taken from a woman aged 50 to 65 in good health. The rearrangement links TRBV20-1 to TRBJ1-1, with D uncertain. The CDR3 sequence is CSASGPGLGAFF. The CDR3 nucleotides are TGCAGTGCCAGTGGGCCGGGTTTAGGGGCTTTCTTT.